This T cell receptor beta chain was profiled in a study of CD4 T cells in relation to SARS-CoV-2 and coronaviruses. Repertoires were generated with immunoSEQ multiplex PCR, while TCRdb's copy carries only in-frame clones and drops some. The sample yields some 26,000 clones, roughly 70% seen once. The study's findings and limits: No donor gave both pre-pandemic and post-infection samples.

Note on this clone: Its antigen is currently unknown.

The CDR3 length is 14 residues. V was pared by 8 bases and J by 10 bases, with 12 bases of the junction left unmatched. The germline V gene encodes CDR1 SNHLY and CDR2 FYNNEI. The unexposed donors gave CD4+ T cells in about 2010-2019, prior to COVID-19. The cells were cultured for less than twelve days before CD4+ T cells were isolated. The chain carries TRBV2 and TRBJ2-1; 9 positions match TRBD1. The receptor comes from a human donor in good health. Specimen: CD4+ T cells from PBMCs, cultured in vitro. CDR3: CASVLGQGPGEQFF. As DNA, the CDR3 is TGTGCCAGCGTCTTGGGACAGGGTCCAGGGGAGCAGTTCTTC.